The subject of this entry is one T cell receptor (beta chain). This clonotype occurred a few times. Its antigen specificity is not known. Qualities for individual bases were not recorded, and no much larger clone is one base off. Clipping removes 2 bases from V and 5 bases from J, with 5 as the unmatched junction base count. Based on the germline V gene, the CDR1 and CDR2 sequences are SGHTA and FQGTGA. The CDR3 runs 17 amino acids, cysteine and phenylalanine included. Only the CDR3 DNA is retained, 51 bases long and in frame from the first base. This sample was included in a study of blood T cells in healthy people across ages (dated by TCRdb to about 2015). With respect to the entire study: In model experiments, template switching captured about one uniquely barcoded TCR beta cDNA molecule for every two T cells. Age-related changes in TCR beta repertoire diversity were measured in the study by deep sequencing normalized with unique cDNA molecular identifiers. Four age groups were formed from the donors: young (average about 15 years), middle-aged (just under 40), aged (62) and long-lived (about 75). To avoid experimental bias, donors of different ages were randomly spread across the sequencing lanes. The study analyzed two additional independent replicas of 1 million unique cDNA reads from the same blood draw for two donors, one aged 18 to 29 and one aged 80 or older.

The method was 5' RACE. The sample was run on an Illumina HiSeq 2500. A second PCR of roughly 6 to 11 cycles was performed with a sample-barcoded 5' primer and a J-beta primer mix. A unique molecular identifier was introduced onto each TCR beta cDNA molecule by a template-switch 5' adaptor carrying 12 random nucleotides. At least 2.5 million CDR3-containing paired-end reads were obtained from each sample. First-strand cDNA was synthesized from all RNA with the Mint cDNA synthesis kit, primed by a TRBC-specific oligonucleotide. Following uracil-DNA glycosylase treatment, a first 18-cycle PCR with universal primers M1SS and BC2_uni_R was performed on all cDNA. The original methods were these. For normalization, 1 million high-quality reads, each with a distinct molecular identifier, were randomly selected from each sample. Instead of being binned into consensus sequences, reads that shared molecular identifiers were thrown out. MiTCR, set to a Q25 quality threshold and the strictest error-elimination algorithm, was used for CDR3 identification, clonotype clustering and error correction. Lower-bound total TCR beta diversity was estimated with a nonparametric unseen species model using Euler transformation. TCRdb took the public reads, trimmed them with fastp at Q25, ran MiXCR for clone calling and kept in-frame beta chains. Rows with one shared CDR3 protein collapse into an entry with the most common genes and DNA. The V and J calls, along with clone size, are taken from TCRdb and not from the paper's own processing. The sample yields under 800,000 distinct CDR3 sequences; approximately 43% were counted once. The ten largest clones add up to 20% to 25% of the sample.

Systemically healthy Caucasian individuals from Russia, over 30 in total and aged about 6 to 95 years, were included as donors. Ten milliliters of peripheral blood were drawn from each donor into EDTA-treated Vacutainer tubes. Ficoll-Paque density-gradient centrifugation was used to isolate PBMCs, with at least 6.5 million obtained per sample. Trizol reagent was used to extract total RNA from PBMCs, with at least 5 micrograms per sample. For every donor, flow cytometry on a PBMC aliquot measured the percentage of naive CD45RAhigh/CD27high T cells. Summary of the overall study and its limitations: Observed TCR beta diversity per million T cells fell roughly linearly with age, and a significant reduction was already apparent by age roughly 41. Compared with the aged group, the long-lived group had more naive CD4+ T cells, fewer expanded clones and increased TCR diversity, a pattern suggesting age selection. Conclusive comparison of naive and antigen-experienced compartments was prevented by the profiling of bulk unsorted PBMCs. Because the CMV infection status of the donors was unknown, age-related changes in expanded clonotypes may potentially have been confounded. Observed TCR beta diversity correlated strongly with the percentage of naive T cells measured by flow cytometry. Estimates of total diversity based on one million sequenced T cells were regarded as lower bounds and as underestimates.

The V and J segments used are TRBV7-3 and TRBJ2-1; 14 central bases correspond to TRBD2. The sequencing sample was made of blood. The TCR sequence derives from a woman in her sixties or seventies in good health. The encoded CDR3 is CASSLFSTSGGDNEQFF. The sequence in DNA is TGTGCCAGCAGCTTATTTTCGACTAGCGGGGGGGACAATGAGCAGTTCTTC. The full variable domain, completed from the reference TRBV7-3 and TRBJ2-1 proteins outside the CDR3, reads GAGVSQTPSNKVTEKGKYVELRCDPISGHTALYWYRQSLGQGPEFLIYFQGTGAADDSGLPNDRFFAVRPEGSVSTLKIQRTERGDSAVYLCASSLFSTSGGDNEQFFGPGTRLTVL.